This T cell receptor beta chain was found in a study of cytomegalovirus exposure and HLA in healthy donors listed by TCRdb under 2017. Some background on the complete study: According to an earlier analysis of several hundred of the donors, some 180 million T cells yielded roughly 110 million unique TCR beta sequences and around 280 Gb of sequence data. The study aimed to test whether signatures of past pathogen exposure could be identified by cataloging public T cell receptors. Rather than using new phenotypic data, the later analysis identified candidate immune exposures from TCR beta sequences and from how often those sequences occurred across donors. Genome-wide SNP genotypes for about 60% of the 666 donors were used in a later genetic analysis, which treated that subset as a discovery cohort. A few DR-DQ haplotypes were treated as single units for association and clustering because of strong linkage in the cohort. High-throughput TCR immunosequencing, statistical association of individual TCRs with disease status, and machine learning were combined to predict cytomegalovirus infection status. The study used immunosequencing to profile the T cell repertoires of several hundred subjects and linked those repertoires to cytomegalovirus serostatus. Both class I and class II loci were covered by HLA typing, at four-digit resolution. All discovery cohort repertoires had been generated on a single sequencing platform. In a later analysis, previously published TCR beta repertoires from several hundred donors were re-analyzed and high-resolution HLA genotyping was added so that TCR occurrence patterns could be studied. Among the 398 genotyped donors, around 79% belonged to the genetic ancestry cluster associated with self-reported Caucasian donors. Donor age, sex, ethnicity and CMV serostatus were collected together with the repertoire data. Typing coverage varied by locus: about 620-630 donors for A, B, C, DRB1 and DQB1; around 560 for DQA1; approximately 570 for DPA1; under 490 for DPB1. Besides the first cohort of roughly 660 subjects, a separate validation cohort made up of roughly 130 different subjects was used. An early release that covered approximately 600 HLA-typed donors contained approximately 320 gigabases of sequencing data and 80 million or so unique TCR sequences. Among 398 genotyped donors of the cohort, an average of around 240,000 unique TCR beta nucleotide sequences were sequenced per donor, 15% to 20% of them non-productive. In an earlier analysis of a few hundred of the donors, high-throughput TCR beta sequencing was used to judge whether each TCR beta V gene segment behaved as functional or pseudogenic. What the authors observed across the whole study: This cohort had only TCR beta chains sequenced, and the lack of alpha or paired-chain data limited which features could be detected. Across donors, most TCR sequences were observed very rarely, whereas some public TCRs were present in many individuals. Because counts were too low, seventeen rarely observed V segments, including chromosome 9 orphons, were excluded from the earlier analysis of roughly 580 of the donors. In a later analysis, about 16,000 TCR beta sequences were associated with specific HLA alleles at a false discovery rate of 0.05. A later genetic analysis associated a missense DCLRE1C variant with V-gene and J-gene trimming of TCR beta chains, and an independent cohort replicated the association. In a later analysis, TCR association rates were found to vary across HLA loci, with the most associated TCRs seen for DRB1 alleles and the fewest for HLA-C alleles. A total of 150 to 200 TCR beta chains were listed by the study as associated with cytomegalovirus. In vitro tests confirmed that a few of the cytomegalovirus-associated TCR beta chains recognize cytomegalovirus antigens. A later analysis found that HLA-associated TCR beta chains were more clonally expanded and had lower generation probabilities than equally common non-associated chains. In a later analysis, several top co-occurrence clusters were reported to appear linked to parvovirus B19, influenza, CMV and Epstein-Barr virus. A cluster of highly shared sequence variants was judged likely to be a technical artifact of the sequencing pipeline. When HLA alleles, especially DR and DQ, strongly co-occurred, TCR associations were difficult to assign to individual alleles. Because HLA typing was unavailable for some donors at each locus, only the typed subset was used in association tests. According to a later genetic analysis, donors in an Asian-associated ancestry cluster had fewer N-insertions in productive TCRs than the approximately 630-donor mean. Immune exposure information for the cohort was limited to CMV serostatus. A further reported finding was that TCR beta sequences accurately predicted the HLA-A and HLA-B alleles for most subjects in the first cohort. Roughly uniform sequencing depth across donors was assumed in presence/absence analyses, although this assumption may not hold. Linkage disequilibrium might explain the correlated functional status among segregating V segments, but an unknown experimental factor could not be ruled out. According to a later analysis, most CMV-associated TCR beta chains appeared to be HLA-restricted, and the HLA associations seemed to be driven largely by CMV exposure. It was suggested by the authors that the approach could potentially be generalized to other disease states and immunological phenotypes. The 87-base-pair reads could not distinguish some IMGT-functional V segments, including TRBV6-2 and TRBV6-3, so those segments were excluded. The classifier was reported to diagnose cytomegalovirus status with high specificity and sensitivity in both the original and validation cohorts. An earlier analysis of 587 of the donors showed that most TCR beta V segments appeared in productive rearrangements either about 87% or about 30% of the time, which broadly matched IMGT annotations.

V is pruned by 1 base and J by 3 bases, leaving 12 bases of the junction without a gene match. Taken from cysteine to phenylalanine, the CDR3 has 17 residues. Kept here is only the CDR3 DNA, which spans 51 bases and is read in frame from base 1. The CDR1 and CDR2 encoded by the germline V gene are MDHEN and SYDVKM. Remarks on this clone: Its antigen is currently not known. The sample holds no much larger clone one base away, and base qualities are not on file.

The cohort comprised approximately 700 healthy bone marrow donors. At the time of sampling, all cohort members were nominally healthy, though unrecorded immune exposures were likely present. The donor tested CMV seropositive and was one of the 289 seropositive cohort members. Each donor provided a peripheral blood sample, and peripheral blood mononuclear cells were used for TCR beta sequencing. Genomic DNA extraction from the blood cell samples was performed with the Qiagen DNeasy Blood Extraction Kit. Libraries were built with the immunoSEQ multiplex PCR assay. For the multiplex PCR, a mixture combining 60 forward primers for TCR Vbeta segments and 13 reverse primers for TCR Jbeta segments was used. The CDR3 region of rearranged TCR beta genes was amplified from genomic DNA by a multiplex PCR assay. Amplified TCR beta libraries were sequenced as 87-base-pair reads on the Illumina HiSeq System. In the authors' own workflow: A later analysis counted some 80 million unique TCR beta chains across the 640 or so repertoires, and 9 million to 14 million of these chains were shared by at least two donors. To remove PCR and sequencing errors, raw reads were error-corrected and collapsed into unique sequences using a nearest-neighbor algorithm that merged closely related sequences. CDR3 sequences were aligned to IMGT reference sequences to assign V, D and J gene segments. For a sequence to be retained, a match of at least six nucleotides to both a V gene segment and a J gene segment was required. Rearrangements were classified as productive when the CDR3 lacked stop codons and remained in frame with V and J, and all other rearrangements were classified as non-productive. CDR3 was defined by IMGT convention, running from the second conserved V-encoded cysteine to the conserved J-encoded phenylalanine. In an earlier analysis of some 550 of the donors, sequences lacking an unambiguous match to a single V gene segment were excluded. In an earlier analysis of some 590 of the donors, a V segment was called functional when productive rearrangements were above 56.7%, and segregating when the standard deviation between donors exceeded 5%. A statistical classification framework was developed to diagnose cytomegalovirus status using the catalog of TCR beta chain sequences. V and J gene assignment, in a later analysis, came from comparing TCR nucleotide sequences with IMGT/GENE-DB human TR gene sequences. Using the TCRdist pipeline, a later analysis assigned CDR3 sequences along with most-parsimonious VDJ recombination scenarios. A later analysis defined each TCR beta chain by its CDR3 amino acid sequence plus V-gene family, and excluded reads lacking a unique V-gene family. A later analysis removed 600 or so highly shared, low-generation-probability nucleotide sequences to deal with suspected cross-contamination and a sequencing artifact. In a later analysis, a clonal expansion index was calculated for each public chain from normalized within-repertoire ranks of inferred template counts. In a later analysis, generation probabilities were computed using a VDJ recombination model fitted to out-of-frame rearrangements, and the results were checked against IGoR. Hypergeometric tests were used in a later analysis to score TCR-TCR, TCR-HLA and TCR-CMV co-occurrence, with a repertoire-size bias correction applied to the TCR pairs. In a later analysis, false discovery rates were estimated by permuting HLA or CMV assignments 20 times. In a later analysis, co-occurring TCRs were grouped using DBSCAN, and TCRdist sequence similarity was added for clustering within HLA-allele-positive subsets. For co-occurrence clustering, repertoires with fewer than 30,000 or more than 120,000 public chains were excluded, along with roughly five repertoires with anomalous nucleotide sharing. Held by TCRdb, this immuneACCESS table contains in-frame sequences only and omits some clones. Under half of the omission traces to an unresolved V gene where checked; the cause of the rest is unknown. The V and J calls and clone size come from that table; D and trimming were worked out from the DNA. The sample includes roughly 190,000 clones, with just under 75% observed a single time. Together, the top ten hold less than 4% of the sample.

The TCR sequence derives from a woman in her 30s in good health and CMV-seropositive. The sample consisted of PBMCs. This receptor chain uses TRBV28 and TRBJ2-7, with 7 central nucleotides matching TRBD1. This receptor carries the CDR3 CASSLSPGTGAGYEQYF. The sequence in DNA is TGTGCCAGCAGTTTATCGCCCGGAACAGGGGCGGGCTACGAGCAGTACTTC.